These 16 T cell receptor beta chains share one sample of origin, sequenced in a study of beta chain features in type 1 diabetes. Reverse transcription of all isolated RNA meant that expressed TCRB transcripts were sequenced. Assay used: immunoSEQ multiplex PCR; TCRdb lists only in-frame clones, some missing. This sample has about half a million clones, with 11% found just once. The sequencing sample was made of naive CD4+ T cells from blood. All receptors derive from a woman between 18 and 30 years old in good health.

This clone was picked up a small number of times. The V and J genes are TRBV29-1 and TRBJ2-5, with 9 nucleotides matching TRBD1. With 7 bases clipped from V and 4 bases from J, the junction kept 10 bases outside the gene matches. CDR1 is SQVTM, CDR2 ANQGSEA, per germline. CDR3 size: 14 residues. The CDR3 coding sequence is TGCAGCGCCGCCCAGACAGGGGGGGGAGAGACCCAGTACTTC. Its protein product is CSAAQTGGGETQYF.

This clone turned up a few times. The chain carries TRBV5-4 and TRBJ2-1; D tentatively fits TRBD1 or TRBD2 (5 bases each). V dropped 2 bases and J dropped 4 bases, with 10 bases sitting between them. The germline gives CDR1 SGHNT, CDR2 YYREEE (reference sequence). CDR3 size: 14 residues. This CDR3 reads CASSLGTQYNEQFF. The CDR3 DNA follows: TGTGCCAGCAGCTTAGGGACCCAGTACAATGAGCAGTTCTTC.

This sequence joins TRBV2 and TRBJ1-2; TRBD1 is a possible D gene (5 bases). The CDR3 totals 13 residues. The V gene lost 5 bases and the J gene lost 5 bases, with 12 bases spanning the gap. From germline, CDR1 is SNHLY and CDR2 FYNNEI. CDR3 loop: CASSRGTDYGYTF. As DNA, the CDR3 is TGTGCCAGCAGTCGGGGGACGGATTATGGCTACACCTTC.

This chain links TRBV5-6 with TRBJ2-7; TRBD2 is a possible D gene (5 bases). The CDR3 is 15 amino acids. Germline-derived CDR1 and CDR2 are SGHDT and YYEEEE. V dropped 0 bases and J dropped 2 bases, with 12 bases sitting between them. The CDR3 coding sequence is TGTGCCAGCAGCTTGGGTGGGAGATTCGCCTACGAGCAGTACTTC. This encodes CASSLGGRFAYEQYF. Filled out from reference TRBV5-6 and TRBJ2-7, the complete variable domain reads DAGVTQSPTHLIKTRGQQVTLRCSPKSGHDTVSWYQQALGQGPQFIFQYYEEEERQRGNFPDRFSGHQFPNYSSELNVNALLLGDSALYLCASSLGGRFAYEQYFGPGTRLTVT.

This clone was detected only a few times. At one boundary the junction diverges from the germline segment, which might be a read error. This sequence joins TRBV7-8 and TRBJ1-5; possible D gene TRBD1, 5 bases. From germline, CDR1 is SGHVS and CDR2 FQNEAQ. This CDR3 comprises 14 residues. The CDR3 loop reads CASRARDSYQPQHF. Here the CDR3 DNA reads TGTGCCAGCAGAGCCAGGGATAGCTATCAGCCCCAGCATTTT.

Concerning this clone: The sample has other DNA sequences that encode this CDR3 too. The rearrangement uses TRBV20-1 and TRBJ2-1, with unresolved D. CDR3 length equals 11 residues. The V gene's germline CDR1 is DFQATT and CDR2 SNEGSKA (reference sequence). V was clipped by 2 bases and J by 4 bases, with 3 bases between them. CDR3 in amino acids: CSARPYNEQFF. In nucleotides, the CDR3 is TGCAGTGCTAGACCGTACAATGAGCAGTTCTTC.

The CDR3 DNA is TGTGCCAGCTCACCAAACAGGGTGGAGACCCAGTACTTC. It yields the protein CASSPNRVETQYF. The chain employs TRBV18 and TRBJ2-5; D perhaps matches TRBD1 (6 bases). The CDR3 runs to 13 residues. Germline-derived CDR1 and CDR2 are KGHSH and LQKENI. Trimming shortened V by 2 bases and J by 5 bases, and 9 bases separated the two germline ends.

The V gene is TRBV7-9, the J gene TRBJ1-5; D remains unclear. Germline V lookup: CDR1 SEHNR, CDR2 FQNEAQ (reference sequence). V was clipped by 0 bases and J by 3 bases, with 6 bases between them. This CDR3 is 14 amino acids long. The CDR3 region is CASSLAHNNQPQHF. The CDR3 DNA follows: TGTGCCAGCAGCTTAGCTCATAACAATCAGCCCCAGCATTTT.

The chain has TRBV2 and TRBJ2-7; D not certain. The V gene's germline CDR1 is SNHLY and CDR2 FYNNEI. With 7 bases removed from V and 4 bases from J, the gap between germline ends came to 5 bases. This CDR3 has 10 residues. The DNA of the CDR3 is TGTGCCAGCACGGTATACGAGCAGTACTTC. Translation gives CASTVYEQYF.

The table lists this clone with many counts. The V and J genes are TRBV7-9 and TRBJ2-3, with 7 bases lining up with TRBD1. The germline V gene has CDR1 SEHNR and CDR2 FQNEAQ (reference sequence). V lost 5 bases and J lost 1; bases outside the gene matches: 6. The CDR3 loop spans 15 amino acids. CDR3 in amino acids: CASSPTGVRTDTQYF. DNA of the CDR3: TGTGCCAGCAGCCCCACAGGGGTGCGCACAGATACGCAGTATTTT.

The gene calls are TRBV5-4 and TRBJ2-2; unclear D gene. Germline CDR1 reads SGHNT; CDR2 reads YYREEE (reference sequence). This CDR3 spans 14 amino acids. The V and J ends lost 2 bases and 3 bases respectively, with 8 bases between them. The CDR3, as DNA: TGTGCCAGCAGCTTTAGGGTGGACACCGGGGAGCTGTTTTTT. It yields the protein CASSFRVDTGELFF.

The chain couples TRBV28 to TRBJ1-5, with 7 bases identical to TRBD1. Trimming removed 5 bases from V and 0 bases from J; junction bases left unmatched: 10. The length of the CDR3 is 17 residues. Germline V CDR1 and CDR2: MDHEN, SYDVKM. The CDR3 DNA reads as TGTGCCAGCAGTCCCTATGGGGACAGCTATAGCAATCAGCCCCAGCATTTT. Its protein product is CASSPYGDSYSNQPQHF.

This clone was counted ten times or more. This chain uses TRBV30 with TRBJ1-2; tentatively, D is TRBD1 (6 bases). This CDR3 spans 13 amino acids. The germline V gene has CDR1 GTSNPN and CDR2 SVGIG (reference sequence). The V end lost 3 bases, the J end lost 7 bases, and 15 bases lay between the germline ends. The DNA of the CDR3 is TGTGCCTGGAGCCCAACAGGGCCGACTGGCTACACCTTC. Translated: CAWSPTGPTGYTF.

The CDR3 here is CASSLGFRGAIETQYF. The CDR3 DNA is TGTGCCAGCAGCCTGGGATTCCGGGGGGCCATAGAGACCCAGTACTTC. V gene TRBV7-7 combines with J gene TRBJ2-5; tentative D call: TRBD2 (7 bases). The germline V and J ends were trimmed by 5 bases and 4 bases, with 20 bases remaining between them. Germline V gene sequence: CDR1 SSHAT, CDR2 FNYEAQ (reference sequence). The CDR3 runs to 16 residues.

This clone was counted between two and nine times. The rearrangement links TRBV7-9 to TRBJ2-7, with a possible D match to TRBD1 (5 bases). Trimming left V 1 base short and J 3 bases short, with 13 bases between. The germline CDR1 and CDR2 sequences are SEHNR and FQNEAQ (reference sequence). The CDR3 sequence is 15 residues long. CDR3 bases: TGTGCCAGCAGCTTAGTGCAGGGTCCTATCTACGAGCAGTACTTC. Protein product: CASSLVQGPIYEQYF.

The chain employs TRBV7-3 and TRBJ2-5; a possible D gene is TRBD2 (6 bases). From germline, CDR1 is SGHTA and CDR2 FQGTGA. The CDR3 loop spans 15 amino acids. The ends were cut back, 1 base at V and 0 bases at J, with 9 bases in the middle. The CDR3 sequence is CASSLRGEYQETQYF. The CDR3 DNA reads as TGTGCCAGCAGCTTAAGGGGGGAGTACCAAGAGACCCAGTACTTC.